Listed below are T cell receptor beta chains from one sample, sequenced in a study of blood T cell repertoires in COVID-19. Libraries were prepared by immunoSEQ multiplex PCR; TCRdb keeps only in-frame clonotypes and omits some of them. The table records 50,000 or so clones, roughly 79% of them present only once. The specimen sequenced was peripheral blood. These TCRs come from a woman aged 55-70 years with acute or convalescent COVID-19. The CDR3 runs from the conserved cysteine through the conserved F or W.

V	length	J	CDR3
TRBV5-1	17	TRBJ2-4	CASSYSGTGGTGNIQYF
TRBV11-2	14	TRBJ2-1	CASSLNQGYNEQFF
TRBV14	15	TRBJ1-6	CASSQGGSYNSPLHF
TRBV30	14	TRBJ1-6	CAWVPKGYNSPLHF
TRBV7-9	14	TRBJ1-5	CASSLGQGNQPQHF
TRBV24-1	17	TRBJ2-3	CATSAVLAGFSTDTQYF
TRBV11-3	15	TRBJ2-1	CASSLVSSGGAEQFF
TRBV27	13	TRBJ1-2	CAASRDRVGGYTF
TRBV5-1	12	TRBJ2-3	CASSLDIDTQYF
TRBV6-4	15	TRBJ2-3	CASSRELGPTDTQYF
TRBV5-6	16	TRBJ2-4	CASRLGAKNEKGIQYF
TRBV24-1	14	TRBJ1-5	CATSDYLRDQPQHF
TRBV6-5	16	TRBJ2-1	CASSYSVAQKDNEQFF
TRBV13	15	TRBJ2-1	CASSLGSGRGDEQFF
TRBV3-1/TRBV3-2	16	TRBJ1-5	CASSQEQGYGDQPQHF
TRBV3-1/TRBV3-2	16	TRBJ2-3	CASSQGAGASTDTQYF
TRBV7-2	17	TRBJ2-7	CASSLALADTISYEQYF
TRBV19	17	TRBJ2-1	CASSMAPGMNSYNEQFF
TRBV6-5	11	TRBJ1-5	CATSTEKPQHF
TRBV9	18	TRBJ2-4	CASSVRWAKALAKNIQYF
TRBV5-1	15	TRBJ2-1	CASSLIAGPYNEQFF
TRBV4-1	13	TRBJ1-2	CASSQDMGTGDTF
TRBV5-8	16	TRBJ1-3	CASSFVPRGSGNTIYF
TRBV6-1	15	TRBJ1-6	CASSEAPGGHSPLHF
TRBV2	14	TRBJ2-1	CASSVSGRYNEQFF
TRBV19	15	TRBJ1-4	CASSIGGLGNEKLFF
TRBV16	13	TRBJ1-2	CASSQSWDRAHTF
TRBV28	15	TRBJ2-7	CASNPRAGGMWEQYF
TRBV30	16	TRBJ1-6	CAWNLQGNPYNSPLHF
TRBV6-5	15	TRBJ2-7	CASSHQGRGVYEQYF
TRBV7-8	15	TRBJ2-1	CASSQGRGSYNEQFF
TRBV6-5	13	TRBJ1-1	CASSLQGNTEAFF
TRBV7-8	16	TRBJ1-1	CASSLEGQFMNTEAFF
TRBV7-8	12	TRBJ1-1	CASSLSGGRAFF
TRBV24-1	15	TRBJ1-2	CATSDPMQGFRGYTF
TRBV18	14	TRBJ1-1	CASSPSGQMREAFF
TRBV24-1	17	TRBJ2-3	CATSETELAGPTDTQYF
TRBV15	13	TRBJ2-3	CATSSGRADTQYF
TRBV19	16	TRBJ2-1	CASSITSTGSYNEQFF
TRBV14	15	TRBJ2-7	CASSHVASGYYEQYF
TRBV7-9	14	TRBJ1-1	CASRQGQAWTEAFF
TRBV19	15	TRBJ2-5	CASSTGTILGETQYF
TRBV24-1	18	TRBJ1-5	CATSDSSDRGGETQPQHF
TRBV24-1	20	TRBJ2-2	CATSDLGTQQEVKNTGELFF
TRBV15	13	TRBJ2-1	CATSPQVTNEQFF
TRBV27	15	TRBJ1-5	CASSPQGNSNQPQHF
TRBV6-4	14	TRBJ1-6	CASSYDRDNSPLHF
TRBV4-2	13	TRBJ1-5	CASSQQKNQPQHF
TRBV19	15	TRBJ2-4	CASSASGRGQNIQYF
TRBV19	19	TRBJ1-1	CASSIDLIGTGGSVAEAFF
TRBV24-1	14	TRBJ1-5	CATSDFTSNQPQHF
TRBV14	16	TRBJ2-2	CASSPPGQGNTGELFF
TRBV29-1	14	TRBJ1-4	CSVEGGPTNEKLFF
TRBV19	13	TRBJ1-5	CASSSDRGKPQHF
TRBV3-1/TRBV3-2	15	TRBJ1-1	CASTNSDRGNTEAFF
TRBV6-2/TRBV6-3	13	TRBJ1-4	CASSSNRAEKLFF
TRBV18	15	TRBJ2-7	CASSSASGRVGEQYF
TRBV19	16	TRBJ2-1	CASSISGSVAYNEQFF
TRBV7-2	17	TRBJ1-5	CASSLRGGAASNQPQHF